This T cell receptor (beta chain) was recorded in a study of CD8 T cells in Susac syndrome. Study as a whole: Blood was drawn from patients with Susac syndrome. At that point, they were therapy-naive, on corticosteroids, or on intravenous immunoglobulin alone.

Purification of the CD8+ and CD4+ T cells relied on negative isolation, and TEMRA cells underwent FACS enrichment. RNA totalling roughly 0.45 to 1 ug underwent reverse transcription with random hexamers. Across 54 Vbeta and 13 Jbeta, TCR beta CDR3 was amplified with immunoSEQ multiplex PCR. TCRdb re-called the immunoSEQ multiplex PCR reads through MiXCR, storing one row per CDR3 protein. Seen here are approximately 190,000 distinct CDR3 sequences, roughly 90% observed once, and the top ten hold around 0.085%. In its sample, this clonotype was seen a few times. Its matching antigen is unknown. Germline CDR1 DFQATT, CDR2 SNEGSKA (reference sequence). This CDR3 is 14 amino acids long. Trimming cost V 1 base and J 2 bases, with 11 bases left between them. Study-wide findings and caveats: CD4+ T cell repertoires in Susac syndrome lacked clonal expansion.

The clonotype was recovered from a human donor with Susac syndrome. The V gene is TRBV20-1, the J gene TRBJ2-5; perhaps TRBD2 as D (5 bases). The sequenced sample was CD4+ T cells from PBMCs. The CDR3 reads CSARVAGAQETQYF. CDR3 nucleotide sequence: TGCAGTGCTAGAGTTGCGGGCGCGCAAGAGACCCAGTACTTC.